One TCR beta chain is described in this entry. The antigen is undetermined. This sample was included in a study of cytomegalovirus exposure and HLA in healthy donors. Overall study findings and caveats: The study reported that TCR beta sequences accurately predicted HLA-A and HLA-B alleles in most subjects. Upon later analysis, HLA-associated TCR beta chains proved more clonally expanded than other, equally common chains. The study put roughly 160 TCR beta chains on its list as cytomegalovirus-associated. Reportedly, cytomegalovirus status was diagnosed with high sensitivity and specificity.

Amplification used 60 Vbeta primers and 13 Jbeta primers. Sequenced by immunoSEQ multiplex PCR; TCRdb stores in-frame clones only, minus some. The sample consists of about 120,000 clones, 66% of them appearing once. V lost 6 bases and J lost 9, with 12 bases in between. The germline V gene encodes CDR1 LNHDA and CDR2 SQIVND (reference sequence). The CDR3 spans 12 residues. The clonotype was recovered from a man aged 18 to 29 in good health and CMV-seronegative. The material sequenced was PBMCs. V is TRBV19 and J is TRBJ1-5; D ambiguous. For the CDR3, the DNA is TGTGCCAGTAGGTCTGTGAGAGGGCCCCAGCATTTT. Translated, it gives CASRSVRGPQHF.